The clone carrying this T cell receptor beta chain occurred a few times. Its antigen is still unknown. Trimming removed 8 bases from V and 0 bases from J, with 11 bases in between. The V gene's germline CDR1 is ENHRY and CDR2 SYGVKD. The CDR3 is made up of 13 amino acids. This sample was included in a study of Ad26.COV2.S vaccination and SARS-CoV-2 variants. Notes on the study in general: For non-spike TCRs, breadth in vaccine recipients resembled that in placebo recipients. In vaccinated individuals, spike-specific CD8+ and CD4+ T cell responses reportedly displayed substantial breadth. Estimates derived from TCR breadth and depth analyses may have underestimated total T cell responses. Spike-specific TCR breadth was greater in vaccine than placebo recipients.

Some clones are missing from TCRdb's copy, which holds only in-frame ones; the method was immunoSEQ multiplex PCR. The sample records 120,000 to 150,000 clones, roughly 88% being singletons. Sample: peripheral blood, taken after recovery from COVID-19. The receptor was isolated from a human donor who had recovered from COVID-19. The chain couples TRBV10-3 to TRBJ2-7; D remains ambiguous. Here the CDR3 DNA reads TGTGCCATCCAATCAGAAAGCTCCTACGAGCAGTACTTC. This encodes CAIQSESSYEQYF.